This T cell receptor (beta chain) emerged from a study of T cell responses to AZD1222 COVID-19 vaccine. TCRdb's copy holds only in-frame clones and misses some; the assay was immunoSEQ multiplex PCR. The sample lists about 160,000 clones, 88% occurring once. The material was peripheral blood, obtained on day 0 of AZD1222 vaccination. The source of this sequence is an adult in good health.

The CDR3 here is CASTLRGDGYTF. As DNA, the CDR3 is TGTGCCAGCACTCTCCGAGGAGATGGCTACACCTTC. The chain employs TRBV28 and TRBJ1-2; D is undetermined. This CDR3 has 12 amino acids. Trimming took 7 bases from V and 6 from J, leaving 12 bases between them. Germline CDR1 is MDHEN and CDR2 is SYDVKM.